This TCR beta chain was sequenced in a study of response to subunit inactivated influenza vaccine. The study, taken as a whole, reports: New T cells are recruited in small numbers by each seasonal influenza vaccination, according to the authors' suggestion.

This CDR3 is built from 14 residues. Per the germline V gene, CDR1 is SGHTS and CDR2 is YDEGEE. The V and J ends lost 2 bases and 2 bases respectively, with 7 bases between them. TCRdb reanalysed the RT-PCR reads using MiXCR and keeps one entry per CDR3 protein. There are about 580,000 distinct CDR3 sequences in the sample; 11% to 15% occur only once, and more than 9.5% lies in the top ten. Note on this clonotype: Its antigen is undetermined.

The chain uses TRBV5-8 and TRBJ1-4, with D possibly matching TRBD1 (6 bases). This sample comprised PBMCs from blood, obtained 12 days after vaccination. The sequence derives from a man aged 45 to 65 who received an inactivated influenza vaccine. The DNA of the CDR3 is TGTGCCAGCAGCTTCAGGGGCACTAATGAAAAACTGTTTTTT. Protein product: CASSFRGTNEKLFF.